The 15 T cell receptor beta chains reported below all come from one sample, sequenced in a study of shared clonotypes between healthy human individuals. Profiled with immunoSEQ multiplex PCR; TCRdb holds only in-frame clones, not every one. The sample carries fewer than 2.5 million clones, 93% recorded once. Sequenced sample: naive CD4+ T cells from PBMCs. Noted subset: CD45RA+ positively selected. All receptors come from a man aged 18 to 35 in good health. Some clones in this sample may be carry-over from other donors' samples.

The chain combines TRBV5-1 with TRBJ1-3; TRBD1 matches 7 bases. This CDR3 comprises 16 residues. Trimming removed 2 bases from V and 0 bases from J; junction bases left unmatched: 5. CDR1 SGHRS and CDR2 YFSETQ come from the germline V gene. CDR3 sequence reads: CASSFQQGLSGNTIYF. In nucleotides, the CDR3 is TGCGCCAGCAGCTTTCAACAGGGGCTCTCTGGAAACACCATATATTTT.

As regards this clone: Other DNA sequences in this specimen translate into the identical CDR3. This sequence joins TRBV2 and TRBJ1-5; 7 bases align to TRBD1. CDR3 length: 14 residues. The germline V gene has CDR1 SNHLY and CDR2 FYNNEI. The J segment lost 0 bases and the V segment lost 4 bases, leaving 0 bases of the junction unmatched. CDR3 sequence reads: CASSGQGSNQPQHF. The CDR3 region has the DNA TGTGCCAGCAGTGGACAGGGTAGCAATCAGCCCCAGCATTTT.

The V gene is TRBV4-1, the J gene TRBJ2-7, with 10 bases aligning to TRBD2. The CDR3 totals 16 residues. The germline V gene has CDR1 MGHRA and CDR2 YSYEKL. Unmatched junction bases numbered 7, after V lost 3 bases and J lost 2 bases. In nucleotides, the CDR3 is TGCGCCAGCAGCCAGTATTGGACTAGCGGTACCTACGAGCAGTACTTC. It specifies CASSQYWTSGTYEQYF.

The chain joins TRBV5-1 to TRBJ2-7, with 9 bases identical to TRBD1. The V and J ends lost 0 bases and 6 bases, in that order; junction bases with no gene match: 16. From germline, CDR1 is SGHRS and CDR2 YFSETQ. The CDR3 has 18 amino acids. The CDR3 reads CASSLGPRRQGVWVEQYF. The CDR3 coding sequence is TGCGCCAGCAGCTTGGGACCCCGCCGACAGGGGGTCTGGGTCGAGCAGTACTTC.

V and J are TRBV5-4 and TRBJ2-7; D is undetermined. Germline CDR1 and CDR2: SGHNT and YYREEE (reference sequence). The CDR3 totals 15 residues. Between the trimmed V and J ends, which lost 5 bases and 3 bases, there was a span of 18 bases. DNA for the CDR3: TGTGCCAGCAGTAAAAAGGCCGGCTCAGGCTACGAGCAGTACTTC. This gives the protein CASSKKAGSGYEQYF.

The V call is TRBV10-3, the J call TRBJ2-3, with 9 bases fitting TRBD1. The V gene end was trimmed by 11 bases and the J gene end by 0 bases; junction bases not matched to a gene: 3. The germline CDR1 and CDR2 sequences are ENHRY and SYGVKD. This CDR3 comprises 13 residues. The CDR3 loop is CARGQGSTDTQYF. The CDR3 DNA sequence: TGTGCCCGGGGACAGGGAAGCACAGATACGCAGTATTTT.

Only one count was recorded for this clone. V gene TRBV27 combines with J gene TRBJ2-4; possible D gene TRBD1, 5 bases. V was pared by 6 bases and J by 1 base, with 10 bases between. Per germline, CDR1 MNHEY and CDR2 SMNVEV (reference sequence). This CDR3 contains 14 residues. The CDR3 region is CASRRKGAKNIQYF. The DNA for the CDR3 is TGTGCCAGCAGGAGGAAGGGGGCCAAAAACATTCAGTACTTC.

This clone was recorded only once. Other DNA sequences in the same sample also yield this CDR3. The CDR3 DNA is TGTGCCTGGAGTAGGCAGGGGAATACTGAAGCTTTCTTT. It translates to CAWSRQGNTEAFF. This chain joins TRBV30 and TRBJ1-1; TRBD1 is a possible D gene (6 bases). Looked up from germline, CDR1 is GTSNPN and CDR2 is SVGIG (reference sequence). The CDR3 is 13 residues long. The V end was cut by 2 bases, the J end by 5 bases, with 12 bases between.

About this clone itself: A much more abundant neighbour one base away suggests this may be a read error. The rearrangement joins TRBV5-5 to TRBJ2-3; D not certain. CDR1 SGHKS and CDR2 YYEKEE come from the germline V gene (reference sequence). CDR3 size: 12 residues. V was pared by 0 bases and J by 2 bases, with 1 base between. The CDR3 loop reads CASSLDTDTQYF. CDR3 in DNA: TGTGCCAGCAGCTTGGACACAGATACGCAGTATTTT.

In DNA, the CDR3 is TGTGCCAGCACCCTCGACAGGGACTCCTACAATGAGCAGTTCTTC. It yields the protein CASTLDRDSYNEQFF. This chain links TRBV7-2 with TRBJ2-1, with 7 bases lining up with TRBD1. The CDR3 has 15 residues. V lost 7 bases, J lost 0 bases, and 6 bases stayed unmatched. Per the germline V gene, CDR1 is SGHTA and CDR2 is FQGNSA. The variable domain in full, with the rest retrieved from reference TRBV7-2 and TRBJ2-1, is GAGVSQSPSNKVTEKGKDVELRCDPISGHTALYWYRQSLGQGLEFLIYFQGNSAPDKSGLPSDRFSAERTGGSVSTLTIQRTQQEDSAVYLCASTLDRDSYNEQFFGPGTRLTVL.

The V gene is TRBV5-1, the J gene TRBJ1-2; 9 bases are shared with TRBD1. Germline V gene data show CDR1 as SGHRS and CDR2 as YFSETQ. The CDR3 sequence is 12 residues long. V was pared by 4 bases and J by 13 bases, with 8 bases of the junction left unmatched. The CDR3 loop reads CASSPGQGFPTF. CDR3 coding DNA: TGCGCCAGCAGCCCGGGACAGGGCTTCCCCACCTTC.

The chain combines TRBV5-6 with TRBJ2-1; TRBD2 might be the D (6 bases). Germline V lookup: CDR1 SGHDT, CDR2 YYEEEE. The CDR3 loop spans 18 amino acids. Trimming cost V 2 bases and J 10 bases, with 28 bases left between them. CDR3 DNA: TGTGCCAGCAGCTTACGCGGGGTAGGGGTCCCGTTTGTACGGGAGCAGTTCTTC. Translating gives CASSLRGVGVPFVREQFF. Complete variable domain (other parts from reference TRBV5-6 and TRBJ2-1): DAGVTQSPTHLIKTRGQQVTLRCSPKSGHDTVSWYQQALGQGPQFIFQYYEEEERQRGNFPDRFSGHQFPNYSSELNVNALLLGDSALYLCASSLRGVGVPFVREQFFGPGTRLTVL.

This chain uses TRBV28 with TRBJ2-7; the D is unclear. Germline CDR1 MDHEN, CDR2 SYDVKM. The CDR3 spans 14 residues. V was cut by 8 bases and J by 2 bases, with 16 bases left in between. DNA of the CDR3: TGTGCCAGCTTAGTCAGAGCAGGCACCTACGAGCAGTACTTC. This sequence encodes CASLVRAGTYEQYF.

This clone appeared a single time. The chain uses TRBV2 and TRBJ1-1, with TRBD1 as a possible D gene (6 bases). This CDR3 is 14 amino acids long. V was shortened by 10 bases and J by 5 bases, with 20 bases between the two germline ends. Germline V gene sequence: CDR1 SNHLY, CDR2 FYNNEI. The CDR3: CATSTLQGGTEAFF. The CDR3 region has the DNA TGTGCCACCAGCACCCTACAGGGAGGGACTGAAGCTTTCTTT. Filled out from reference TRBV2 and TRBJ1-1, the complete variable domain reads EPEVTQTPSHQVTQMGQEVILRCVPISNHLYFYWYRQILGQKVEFLVSFYNNEISEKSEIFDDQFSVERPDGSNFTLKIRSTKLEDSAMYFCATSTLQGGTEAFFGQGTRLTVV.

The chain couples TRBV27 to TRBJ2-7; D is unclear. This CDR3 region has 16 residues. Germline V lookup: CDR1 MNHEY, CDR2 SMNVEV (reference sequence). Deletions cut 2 bases from V and 2 bases from J, with 16 bases between. CDR3 DNA: TGTGCCAGCAGTTTAAAAATAGGGTGGGGTGCCTACGAGCAGTACTTC. Translation gives CASSLKIGWGAYEQYF.